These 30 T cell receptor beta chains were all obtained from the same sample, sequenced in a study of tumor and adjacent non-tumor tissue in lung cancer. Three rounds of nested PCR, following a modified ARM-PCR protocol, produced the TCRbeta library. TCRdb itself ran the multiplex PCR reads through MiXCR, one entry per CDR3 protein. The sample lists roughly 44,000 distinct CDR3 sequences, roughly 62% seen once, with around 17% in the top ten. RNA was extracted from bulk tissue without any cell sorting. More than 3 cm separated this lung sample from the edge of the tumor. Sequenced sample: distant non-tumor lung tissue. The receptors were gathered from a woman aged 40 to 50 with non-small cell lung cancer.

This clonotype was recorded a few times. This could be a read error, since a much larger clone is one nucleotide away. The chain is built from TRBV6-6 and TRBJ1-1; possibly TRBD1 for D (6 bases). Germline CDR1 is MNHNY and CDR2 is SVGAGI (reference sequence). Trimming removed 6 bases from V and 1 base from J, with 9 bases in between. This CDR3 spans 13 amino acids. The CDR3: CASREDRNTEAFF. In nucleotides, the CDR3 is TGTGCCAGCAGGGAGGACAGGAACACTGAAGCTTTCTTT.

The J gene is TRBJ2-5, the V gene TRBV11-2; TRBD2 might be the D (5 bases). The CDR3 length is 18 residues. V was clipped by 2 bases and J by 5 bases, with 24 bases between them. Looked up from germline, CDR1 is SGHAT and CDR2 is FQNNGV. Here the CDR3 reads CASSLRFPSSGQDETQYF. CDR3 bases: TGTGCCAGCAGCTTACGATTCCCTAGCTCGGGTCAGGACGAGACCCAGTACTTC.

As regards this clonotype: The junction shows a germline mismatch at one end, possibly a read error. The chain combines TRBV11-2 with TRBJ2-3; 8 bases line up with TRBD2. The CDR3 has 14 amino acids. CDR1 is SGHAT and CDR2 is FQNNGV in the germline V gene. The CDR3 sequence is CASSQAGGTDTQYF. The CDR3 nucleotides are TGTGCCAGCAGCCAGGCGGGGGGCACAGATACACAGTATTTT.

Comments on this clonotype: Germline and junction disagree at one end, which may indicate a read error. In DNA, the CDR3 is TGTGCCAACAGCCAAGAGTCCCCGCGTGGAATGGGCAATCAGCACCAGCATTTT. The encoded protein is CANSQESPRGMGNQHQHF. The chain combines TRBV11-2 with TRBJ1-5, with D hard to call. Germline lookup yields CDR1 SGHAT and CDR2 FQNNGV. This CDR3 has 18 residues.

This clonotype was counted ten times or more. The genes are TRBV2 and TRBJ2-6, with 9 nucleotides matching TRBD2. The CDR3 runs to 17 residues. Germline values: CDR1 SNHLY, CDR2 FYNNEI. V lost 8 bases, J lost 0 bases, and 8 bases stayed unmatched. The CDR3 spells CASGRAGGLSGANVLTF. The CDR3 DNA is TGTGCCAGCGGTCGAGCGGGGGGCCTCTCTGGGGCCAACGTCCTGACTTTC.

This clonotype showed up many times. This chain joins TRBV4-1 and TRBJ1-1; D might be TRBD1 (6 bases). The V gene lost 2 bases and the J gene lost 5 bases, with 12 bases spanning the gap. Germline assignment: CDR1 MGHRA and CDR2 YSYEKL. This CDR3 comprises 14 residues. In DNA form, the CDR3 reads TGCGCCAGCAGCCAATCAGGCAGGGGAACTGAAGCTTTCTTT. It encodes CASSQSGRGTEAFF.

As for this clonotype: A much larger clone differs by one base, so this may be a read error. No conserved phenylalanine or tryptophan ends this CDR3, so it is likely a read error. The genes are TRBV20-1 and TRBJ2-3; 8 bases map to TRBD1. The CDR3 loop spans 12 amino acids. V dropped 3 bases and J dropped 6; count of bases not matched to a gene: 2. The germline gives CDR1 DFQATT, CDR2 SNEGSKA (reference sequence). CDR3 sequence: CSARDRVDTQYL. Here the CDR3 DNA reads TGCAGTGCTAGGGACAGGGTTGATACGCAGTATTTG.

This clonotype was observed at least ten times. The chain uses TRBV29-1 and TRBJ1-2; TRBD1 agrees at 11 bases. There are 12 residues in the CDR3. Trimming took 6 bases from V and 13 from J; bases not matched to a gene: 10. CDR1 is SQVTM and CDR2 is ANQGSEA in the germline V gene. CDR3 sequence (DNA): TGCAGCGTCAGGACAGGGGGCCAGATAATCACCTTC. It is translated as CSVRTGGQIITF.

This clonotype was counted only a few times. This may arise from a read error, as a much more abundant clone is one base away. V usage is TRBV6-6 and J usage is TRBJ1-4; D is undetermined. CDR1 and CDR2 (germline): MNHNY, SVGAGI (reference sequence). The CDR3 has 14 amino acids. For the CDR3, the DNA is TGTGCCAGCATATCAGGACGGGGAAATGAAAAACTGCTTTTT. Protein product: CASISGRGNEKLLF.

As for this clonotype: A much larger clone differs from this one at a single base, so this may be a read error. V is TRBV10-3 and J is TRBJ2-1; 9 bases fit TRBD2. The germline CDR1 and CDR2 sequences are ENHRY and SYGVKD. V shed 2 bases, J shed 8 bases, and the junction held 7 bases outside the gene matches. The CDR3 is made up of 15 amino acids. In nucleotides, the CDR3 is TGTGCCATCAGTGAGAATAGCGGGAGCGAAGATGAGCAGTTCTTC. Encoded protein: CAISENSGSEDEQFF.

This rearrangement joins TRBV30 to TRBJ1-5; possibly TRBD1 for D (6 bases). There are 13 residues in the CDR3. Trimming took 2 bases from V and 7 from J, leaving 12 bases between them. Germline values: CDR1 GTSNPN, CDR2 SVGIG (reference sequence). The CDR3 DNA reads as TGTGCCTGGAGTTCCTCGGGGGGCCAGCCCCAGCATTTT. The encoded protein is CAWSSSGGQPQHF.

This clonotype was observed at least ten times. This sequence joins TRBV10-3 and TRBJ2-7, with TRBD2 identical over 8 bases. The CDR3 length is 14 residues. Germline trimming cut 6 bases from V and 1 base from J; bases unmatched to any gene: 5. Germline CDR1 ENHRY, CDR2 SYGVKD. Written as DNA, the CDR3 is TGTGCCATCAGCCGAGCGGGAGAGTCCTACGAGCAGTACTTC. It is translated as CAISRAGESYEQYF.

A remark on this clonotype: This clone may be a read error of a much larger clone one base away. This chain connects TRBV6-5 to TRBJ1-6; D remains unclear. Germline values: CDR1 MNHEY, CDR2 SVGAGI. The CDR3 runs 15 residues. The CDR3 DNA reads TGTGCCAGCAGTCCCAGGAGCGGGTATAGTTCACCCCTCCACTTT. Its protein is CASSPRSGYSSPLHF.

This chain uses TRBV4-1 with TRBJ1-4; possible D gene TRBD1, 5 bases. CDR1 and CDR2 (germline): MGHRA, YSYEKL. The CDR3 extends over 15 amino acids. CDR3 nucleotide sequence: TGCGCTAGAAGCCAAATGAGACAGTCTAATGAAAAACTGTTTTTT. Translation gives CARSQMRQSNEKLFF.

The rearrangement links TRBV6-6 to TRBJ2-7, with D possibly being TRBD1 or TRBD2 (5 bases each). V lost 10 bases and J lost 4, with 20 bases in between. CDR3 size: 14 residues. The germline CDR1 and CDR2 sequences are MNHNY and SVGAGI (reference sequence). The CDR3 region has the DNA TGTGCCAACAGAACGGGGAGACAGCTTTACGAGCAGTACTTC. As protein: CANRTGRQLYEQYF.

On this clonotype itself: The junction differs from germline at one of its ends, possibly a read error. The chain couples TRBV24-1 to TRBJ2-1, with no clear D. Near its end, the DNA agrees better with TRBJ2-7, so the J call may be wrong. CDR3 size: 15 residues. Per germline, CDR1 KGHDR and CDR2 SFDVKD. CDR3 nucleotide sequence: TGTGCCATCAGTGATCCTGCGACCAACTACAATGAGCAGTACTTC. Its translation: CAISDPATNYNEQYF.

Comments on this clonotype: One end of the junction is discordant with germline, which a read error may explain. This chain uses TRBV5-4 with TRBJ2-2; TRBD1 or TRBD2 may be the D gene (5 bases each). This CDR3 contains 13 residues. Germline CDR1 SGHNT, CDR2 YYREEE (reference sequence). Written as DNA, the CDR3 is TGCGCCAGCAGCCCAGGGAACACCGGGGAGCTGCTTTTT. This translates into CASSPGNTGELLF.

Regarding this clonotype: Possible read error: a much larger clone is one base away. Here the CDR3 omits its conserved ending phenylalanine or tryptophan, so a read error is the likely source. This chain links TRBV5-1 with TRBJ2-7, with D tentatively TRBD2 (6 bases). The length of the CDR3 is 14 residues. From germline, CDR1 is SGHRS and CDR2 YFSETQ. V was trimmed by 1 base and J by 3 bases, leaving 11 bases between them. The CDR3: CASSLRGSVYEQYL. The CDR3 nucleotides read TGCGCCAGCAGCTTGCGGGGGTCGGTCTACGAGCAGTACTTA.

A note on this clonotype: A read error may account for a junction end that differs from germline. The CDR3 spells CTSSLGTSGGTYNEQFF. CDR3 DNA sequence: TGTACCAGCAGCTTAGGGACTAGCGGGGGGACCTACAATGAACAGTTCTTC. The chain couples TRBV11-2 to TRBJ2-1; 15 positions agree with TRBD2. Germline V gene lookup returns CDR1 SGHAT and CDR2 FQNNGV. This CDR3 contains 17 residues.

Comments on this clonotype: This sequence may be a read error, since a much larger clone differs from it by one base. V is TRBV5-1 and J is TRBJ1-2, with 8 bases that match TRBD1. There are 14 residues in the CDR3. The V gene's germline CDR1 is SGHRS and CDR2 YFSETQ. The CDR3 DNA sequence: TGCGCCAGGAGCTTTGGACAGGGAAACTATGGCTACACCTTC. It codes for CARSFGQGNYGYTF. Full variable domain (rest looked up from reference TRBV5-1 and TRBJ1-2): KAGVTQTPRYLIKTRGQQVTLSCSPISGHRSVSWYQQTPGQGLQFLFEYFSETQRNKGNFPGRFSGRQFSNSRSEMNVSTLELGDSALYLCARSFGQGNYGYTFGSGTRLTVV.

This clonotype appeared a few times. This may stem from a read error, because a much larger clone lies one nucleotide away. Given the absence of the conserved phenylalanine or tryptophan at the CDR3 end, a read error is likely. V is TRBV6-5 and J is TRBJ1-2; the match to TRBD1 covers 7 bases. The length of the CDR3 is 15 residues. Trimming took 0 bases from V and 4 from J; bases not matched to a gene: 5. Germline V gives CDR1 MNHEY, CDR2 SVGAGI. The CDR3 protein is CASSYSRGQIYGYTS. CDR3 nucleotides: TGTGCCAGCAGTTACTCTAGGGGACAGATCTATGGCTACACCTCC.

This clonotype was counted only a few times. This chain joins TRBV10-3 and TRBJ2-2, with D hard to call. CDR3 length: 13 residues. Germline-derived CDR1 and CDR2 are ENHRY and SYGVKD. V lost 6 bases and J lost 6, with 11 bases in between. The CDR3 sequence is CAIRITQAGELFF. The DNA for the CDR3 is TGTGCCATCAGGATAACGCAAGCCGGGGAGCTGTTTTTT.

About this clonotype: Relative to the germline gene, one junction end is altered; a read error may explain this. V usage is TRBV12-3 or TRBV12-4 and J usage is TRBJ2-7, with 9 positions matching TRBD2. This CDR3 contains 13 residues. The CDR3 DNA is TGTGCCAGCAAGGTAGCGGGGGTGCCAGGGCAGTACTTT. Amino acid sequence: CASKVAGVPGQYF.

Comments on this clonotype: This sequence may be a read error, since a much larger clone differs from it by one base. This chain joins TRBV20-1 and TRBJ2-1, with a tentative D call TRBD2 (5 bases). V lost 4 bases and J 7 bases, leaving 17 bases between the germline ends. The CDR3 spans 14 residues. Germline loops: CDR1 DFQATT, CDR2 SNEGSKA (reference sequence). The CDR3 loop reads CSATGSGIGNEQFF. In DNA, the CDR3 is TGCAGTGCTACGGGGTCAGGAATTGGGAATGAGCAGTTCTTC.

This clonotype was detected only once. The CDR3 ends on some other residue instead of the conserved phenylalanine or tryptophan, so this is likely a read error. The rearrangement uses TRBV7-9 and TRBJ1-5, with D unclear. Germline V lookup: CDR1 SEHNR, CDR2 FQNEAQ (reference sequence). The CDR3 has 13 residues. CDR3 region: CASGLGGDQPQHS. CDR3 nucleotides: TGTGCCAGCGGCTTAGGAGGTGATCAGCCCCAGCATTCT.

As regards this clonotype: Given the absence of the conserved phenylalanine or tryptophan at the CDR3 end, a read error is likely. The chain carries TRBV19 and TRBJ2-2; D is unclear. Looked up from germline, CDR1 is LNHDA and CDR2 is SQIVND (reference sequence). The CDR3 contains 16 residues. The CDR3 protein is CDSSIQTDANTGELFV. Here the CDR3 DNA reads TGTGACAGTAGTATCCAGACCGATGCGAACACCGGGGAGCTGTTTGTT.

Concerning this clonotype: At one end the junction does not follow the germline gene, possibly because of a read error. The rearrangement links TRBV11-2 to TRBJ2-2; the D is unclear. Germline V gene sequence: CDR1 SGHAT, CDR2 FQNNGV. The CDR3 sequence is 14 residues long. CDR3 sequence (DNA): TGTTCCAGCAGCTTAGCCACTCTCACCGGGGAGCTGTTTTTT. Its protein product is CSSSLATLTGELFF.

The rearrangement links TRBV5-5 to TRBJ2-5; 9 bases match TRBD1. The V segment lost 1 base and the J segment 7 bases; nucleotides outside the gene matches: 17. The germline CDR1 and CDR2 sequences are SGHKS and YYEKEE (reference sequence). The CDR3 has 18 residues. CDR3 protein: CASSLTMTGGSLGGTQYF. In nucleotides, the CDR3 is TGTGCCAGCAGCTTGACTATGACAGGGGGAAGTCTAGGGGGGACCCAGTACTTC. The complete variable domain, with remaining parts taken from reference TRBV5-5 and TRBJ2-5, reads DAGVTQSPTHLIKTRGQQVTLRCSPISGHKSVSWYQQVLGQGPQFIFQYYEKEERGRGNFPDRFSARQFPNYSSELNVNALLLGDSALYLCASSLTMTGGSLGGTQYFGPGTRLLVL.

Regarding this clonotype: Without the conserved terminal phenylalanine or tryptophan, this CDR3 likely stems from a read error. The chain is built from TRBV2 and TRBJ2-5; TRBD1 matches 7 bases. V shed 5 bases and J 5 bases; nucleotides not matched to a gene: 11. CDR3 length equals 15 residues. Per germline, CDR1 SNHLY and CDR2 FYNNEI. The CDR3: CASSTSQGVSETQYY. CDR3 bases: TGTGCCAGCAGTACTTCCCAGGGGGTGTCGGAGACCCAGTACTAC.

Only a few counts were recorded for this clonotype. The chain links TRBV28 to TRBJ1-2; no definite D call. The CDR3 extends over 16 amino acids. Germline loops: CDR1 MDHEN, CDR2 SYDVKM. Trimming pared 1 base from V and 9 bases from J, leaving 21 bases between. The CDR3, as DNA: TGTGCCAGCAGTTTATATGCCGTCGAGGGCGAGCGTAGCTACACCTTC. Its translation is CASSLYAVEGERSYTF.